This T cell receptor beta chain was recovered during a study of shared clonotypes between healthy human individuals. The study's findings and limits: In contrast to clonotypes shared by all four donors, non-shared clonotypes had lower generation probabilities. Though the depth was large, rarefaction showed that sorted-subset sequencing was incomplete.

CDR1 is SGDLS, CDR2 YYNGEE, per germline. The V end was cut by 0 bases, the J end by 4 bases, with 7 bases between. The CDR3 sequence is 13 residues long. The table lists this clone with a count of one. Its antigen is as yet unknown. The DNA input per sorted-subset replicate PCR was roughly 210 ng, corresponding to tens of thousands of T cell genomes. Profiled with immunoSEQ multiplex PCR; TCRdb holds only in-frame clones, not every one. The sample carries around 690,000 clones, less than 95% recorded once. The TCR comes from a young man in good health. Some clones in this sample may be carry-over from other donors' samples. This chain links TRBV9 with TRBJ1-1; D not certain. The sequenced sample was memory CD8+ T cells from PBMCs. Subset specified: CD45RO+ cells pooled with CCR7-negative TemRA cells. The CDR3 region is CASSVGATTEAFF. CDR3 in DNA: TGTGCCAGCAGCGTAGGGGCTACCACTGAAGCTTTCTTT.